This T cell receptor beta chain was retrieved from a study of shared clonotypes between healthy human individuals. Study-level findings and limits: Generation probabilities of non-shared clonotypes were lower (relative to those shared by all four donors). Roughly 5% of naive CD4 clonotypes were common to several donors. Researchers found naive subsets generally carried larger estimated richness than memory subsets. Only a few donors were included, so the genetic and exposure-history diversity represented was limited.

Of note for this clone: The antigen is unknown.

Profiled with immunoSEQ multiplex PCR; TCRdb holds only in-frame clones, not every one. The data show about 1.5 million clones, over 95% seen once. The sample was naive CD4+ T cells sorted from blood. The sample's subset: CD45RA+ positively selected. This clonotype was sampled from a man aged 25-45 years in good health.

In nucleotides, the CDR3 is TGCGCCAGCAGCCTCAGGGGGGAGCTGTTTTTT. Translated, it gives CASSLRGELFF. The chain has TRBV4-1 and TRBJ2-2; D unresolved. Germline V CDR1 and CDR2: MGHRA, YSYEKL. Deletions cut 4 bases from V and 8 bases from J, with 5 bases between. The CDR3 is made up of 11 amino acids.